The clone carrying this T cell receptor (beta chain) was seen repeatedly, ten times or more. This sample was taken from a study of low-dose radiotherapy and immunotherapy resistance in tumors. About the research overall: Patients were given intravenous nivolumab 240 mg every two weeks plus ipilimumab 1 mg/kg every six weeks.

TRAV- and TRBV-specific primers, spanning alpha and beta chains, primed first-strand cDNA. TCR amplification involved about 18 PCR cycles with a constant-region primer and V-primer adapter. Isolated mRNA was amplified by in vitro transcription. TCRdb fed the reads into MiXCR, producing one record per CDR3 protein. Here the sample spans tens of thousands of distinct CDR3 sequences, 20% to 25% being singletons. Time point meaning: after trial treatment. Treatment here: LDRT plus nivolumab, ipilimumab, low-dose cyclophosphamide and aspirin (RACIN trial). Germline CDR1 and CDR2: LGHDT and YNNKEL (reference sequence). The CDR3 contains 14 residues. Trimming removed 3 bases from V and 7 bases from J; junction bases left unmatched: 6.

The clonotype comes from a female donor with ovarian cancer. The rearrangement links TRBV3-1 to TRBJ2-1; the match to TRBD1 covers 7 bases. The sample was PBMCs, taken after low-dose radiotherapy plus immunotherapy. Here the CDR3 reads CASSHWTGQNEQFF. The CDR3 nucleotides are TGTGCCAGCAGCCACTGGACAGGTCAGAATGAGCAGTTCTTC.